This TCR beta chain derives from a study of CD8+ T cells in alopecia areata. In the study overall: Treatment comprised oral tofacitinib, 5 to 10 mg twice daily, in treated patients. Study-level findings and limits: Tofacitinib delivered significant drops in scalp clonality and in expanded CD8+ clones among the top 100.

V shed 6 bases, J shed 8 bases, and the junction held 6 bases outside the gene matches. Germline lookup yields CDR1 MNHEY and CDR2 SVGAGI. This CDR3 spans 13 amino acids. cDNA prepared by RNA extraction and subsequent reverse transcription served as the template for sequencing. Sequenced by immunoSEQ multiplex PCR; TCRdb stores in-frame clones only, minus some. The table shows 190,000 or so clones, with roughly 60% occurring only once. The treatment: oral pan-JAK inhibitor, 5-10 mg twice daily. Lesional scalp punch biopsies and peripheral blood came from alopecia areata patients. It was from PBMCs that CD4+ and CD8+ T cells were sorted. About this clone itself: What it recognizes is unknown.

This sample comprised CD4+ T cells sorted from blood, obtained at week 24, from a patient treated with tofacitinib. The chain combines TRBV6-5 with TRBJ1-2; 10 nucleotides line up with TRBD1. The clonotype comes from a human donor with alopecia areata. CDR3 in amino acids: CASSQDRGSGYTF. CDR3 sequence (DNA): TGTGCCAGCAGCCAGGACAGGGGGTCGGGCTACACCTTC.